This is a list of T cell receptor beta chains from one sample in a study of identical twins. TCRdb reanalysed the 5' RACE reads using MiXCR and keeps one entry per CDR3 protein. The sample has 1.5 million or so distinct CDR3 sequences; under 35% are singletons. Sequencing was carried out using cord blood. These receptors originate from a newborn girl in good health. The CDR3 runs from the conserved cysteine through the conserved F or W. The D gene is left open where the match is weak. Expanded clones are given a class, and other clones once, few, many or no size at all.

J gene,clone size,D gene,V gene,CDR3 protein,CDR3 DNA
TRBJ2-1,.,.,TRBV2,CASRDNGQFF,TGTGCCAGCAGGGACAATGGGCAGTTCTTC
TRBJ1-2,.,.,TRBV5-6,CASSLPRETFGYGYTF,TGTGCCAGCAGCTTGCCGAGGGAGACCTTTGGGTATGGCTACACCTTC
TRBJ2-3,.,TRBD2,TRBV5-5,CASSLSGGALADTQYF,TGTGCCAGCAGTTTAAGCGGGGGGGCGTTGGCAGATACGCAGTATTTT
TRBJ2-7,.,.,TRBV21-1,CASSKVGGHEQYF,TGTGCCAGCAGCAAGGTAGGGGGGCACGAGCAGTACTTC
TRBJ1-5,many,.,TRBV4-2,CASSQADSDNQPQHF,TGTGCCAGCAGCCAAGCCGACAGTGACAATCAGCCCCAGCATTTT
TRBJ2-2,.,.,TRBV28,CASSFTGRANTGELFF,TGTGCCAGCAGTTTTACCGGCAGGGCGAACACCGGGGAGCTGTTTTTT
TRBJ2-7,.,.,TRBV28,CASSGDSKIYEQYF,TGTGCCAGTTCAGGGGACTCTAAGATTTACGAGCAGTACTTC
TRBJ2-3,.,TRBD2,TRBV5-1,CASRAGGKGTDTQYF,TGCGCCAGCAGAGCGGGGGGAAAGGGCACAGATACGCAGTATTTT
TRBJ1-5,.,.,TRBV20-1,CSARQALQPQHF,TGCAGTGCTAGACAGGCCCTTCAGCCCCAGCATTTT
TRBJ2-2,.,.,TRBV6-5,CASRSRDTGPGELFF,TGTGCCAGCAGGTCCCGGGACACCGGTCCCGGGGAGCTGTTTTTT
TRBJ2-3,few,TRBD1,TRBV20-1,CSARDTGQGTDTQYF,TGCAGTGCTAGAGATACCGGACAGGGAACAGATACGCAGTATTTT
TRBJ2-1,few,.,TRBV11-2,CASSFRSSARTYNEQFF,TGTGCCAGCAGCTTTCGCTCTAGCGCTAGGACCTACAATGAGCAGTTCTTC
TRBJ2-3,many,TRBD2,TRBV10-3,CAAGGLAGGTSTDTQYF,TGTGCCGCCGGGGGATTAGCGGGGGGAACAAGCACAGATACGCAGTATTTT
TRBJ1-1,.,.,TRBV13,CASSLRAAMSTEAFF,TGTGCCAGCAGCTTACGGGCCGCCATGAGCACTGAAGCTTTCTTT